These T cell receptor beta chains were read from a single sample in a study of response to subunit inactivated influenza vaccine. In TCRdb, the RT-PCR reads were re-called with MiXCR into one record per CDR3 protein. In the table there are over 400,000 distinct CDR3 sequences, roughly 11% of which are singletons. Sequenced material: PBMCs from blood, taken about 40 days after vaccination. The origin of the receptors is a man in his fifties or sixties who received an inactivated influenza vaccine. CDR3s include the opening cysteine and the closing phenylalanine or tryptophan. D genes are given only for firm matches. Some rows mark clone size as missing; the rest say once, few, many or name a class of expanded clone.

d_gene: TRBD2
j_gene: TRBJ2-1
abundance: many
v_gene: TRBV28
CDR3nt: TGTGCCAGCAAAGACGGGAGGACTTACAATGAGCAGTTCTTC
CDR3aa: CASKDGRTYNEQFF

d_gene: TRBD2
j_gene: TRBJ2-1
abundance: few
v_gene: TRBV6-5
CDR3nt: TGTGCCAGCAGTTACCCGGGACTAGCGGGAGGGAATGAGCAGTTCTTC
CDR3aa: CASSYPGLAGGNEQFF

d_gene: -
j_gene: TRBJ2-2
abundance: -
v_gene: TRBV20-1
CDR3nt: TGCAGTGCTAGAGATATTCGCGAGTCGAACACCGGGGAGCTGTTTTTT
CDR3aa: CSARDIRESNTGELFF

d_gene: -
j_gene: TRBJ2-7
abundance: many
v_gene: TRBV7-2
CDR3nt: TGTGCCAGCAGCCCTGGACCACTAGCCTACGAGCAGTACTTC
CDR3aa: CASSPGPLAYEQYF

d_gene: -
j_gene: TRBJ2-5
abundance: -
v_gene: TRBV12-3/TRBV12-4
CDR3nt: TGTGCCAGCAGCCCTCGGGCGTGGGAGGTGGAGACCCAGTACTTC
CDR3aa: CASSPRAWEVETQYF

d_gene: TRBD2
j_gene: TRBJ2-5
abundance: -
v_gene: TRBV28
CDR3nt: TGTGCCAGCAGCCCCGGTAGCGGGGGGGACGAAAAGACCCAGTACTTC
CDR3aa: CASSPGSGGDEKTQYF

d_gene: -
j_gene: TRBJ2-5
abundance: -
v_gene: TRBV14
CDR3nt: TGTGCCAGCAGCCAAGCCGTGTGGCAAGAGACCCAGTACTTC
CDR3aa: CASSQAVWQETQYF

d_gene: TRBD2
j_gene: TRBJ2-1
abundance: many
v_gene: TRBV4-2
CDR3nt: TGTGCCAGCAGCCAGGAACTAGCGGGAGGGCGAACCTCCTACAATGAGCAGTTCTTC
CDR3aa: CASSQELAGGRTSYNEQFF

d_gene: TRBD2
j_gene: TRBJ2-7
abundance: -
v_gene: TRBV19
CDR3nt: TGTGCCAGTAGTAGAGGGACTAGCGGGGCCTCCTCCTACGAGCAGTACTTC
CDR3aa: CASSRGTSGASSYEQYF

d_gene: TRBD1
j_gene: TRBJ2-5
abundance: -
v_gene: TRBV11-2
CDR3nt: TGTGCCAGCAGCGGGCTTAATACAGGGGGCCCTTATTGGGAGACCCAGTACTTC
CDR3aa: CASSGLNTGGPYWETQYF

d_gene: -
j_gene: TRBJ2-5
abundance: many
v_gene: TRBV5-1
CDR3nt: TGCGCCAGCAGCTTAGGACAGTCGGAGACCCAGTACTTC
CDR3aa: CASSLGQSETQYF

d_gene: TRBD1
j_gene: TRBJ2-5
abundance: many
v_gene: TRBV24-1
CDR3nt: TGTGCCACCAGTGAAGCCGGGACAGGGGGTCAAGAGACCCAGTACTTC
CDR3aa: CATSEAGTGGQETQYF

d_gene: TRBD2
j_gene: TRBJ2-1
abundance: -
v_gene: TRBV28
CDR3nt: TGTGCCAGCAGTTTCCACGGACTAGCGGGAGGGCCCGTTACCTACAATGAGCAGTTCTTC
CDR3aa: CASSFHGLAGGPVTYNEQFF

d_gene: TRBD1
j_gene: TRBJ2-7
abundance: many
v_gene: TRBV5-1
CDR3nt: TGCGCCAGCAGCGGTGGACAGGGGTTCGACTACGAGCAGTACTTC
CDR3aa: CASSGGQGFDYEQYF

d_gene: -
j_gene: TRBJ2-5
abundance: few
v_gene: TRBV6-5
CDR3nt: TGTGCCAGCAGTTACTCGGGCAGGAAATACTCCAGTGCGAAAGAGACCCAGTACTTC
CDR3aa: CASSYSGRKYSSAKETQYF

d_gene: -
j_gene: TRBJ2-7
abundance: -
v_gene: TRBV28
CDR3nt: TGTGCCAGCGCGCCTTTCCGTTATTTCTCCTACGAGCAGTACTTC
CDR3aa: CASAPFRYFSYEQYF

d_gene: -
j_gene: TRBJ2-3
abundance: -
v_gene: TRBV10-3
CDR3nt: TGTGCCATCAGTGAGTCACAGGGCAGAACAGATACGCAGTATTTT
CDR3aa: CAISESQGRTDTQYF

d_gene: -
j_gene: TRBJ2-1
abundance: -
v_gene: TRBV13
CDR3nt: TGTGCCAGCAGCTTAGAGGGGGGTTGGAGTGCGTCCGGCTACAATGAGCAGTTCTTC
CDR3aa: CASSLEGGWSASGYNEQFF

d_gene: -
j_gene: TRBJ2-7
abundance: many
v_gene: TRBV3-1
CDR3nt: TGTGCCAGCAGTTTATACAGCTCCTACGAGCAGTACTTC
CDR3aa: CASSLYSSYEQYF

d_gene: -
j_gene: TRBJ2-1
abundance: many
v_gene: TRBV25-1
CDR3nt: TGTGCCAGCACGACAGGGGAGGGTTTCGATGAGCAGTTCTTC
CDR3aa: CASTTGEGFDEQFF

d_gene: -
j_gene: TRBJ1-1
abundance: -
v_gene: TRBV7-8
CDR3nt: TGTGCCAGCAGCCTCGGAACAGCCCCAATGAACACTGAAGCTTTCTTT
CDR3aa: CASSLGTAPMNTEAFF

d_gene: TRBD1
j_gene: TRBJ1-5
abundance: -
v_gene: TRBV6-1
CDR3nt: TGTGCCAGCAGCCCGGGACAGGAGACTCAGCCCCAGCATTTT
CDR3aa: CASSPGQETQPQHF

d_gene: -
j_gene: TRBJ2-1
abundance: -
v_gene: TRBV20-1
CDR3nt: TGCAGTGCTAGGGACTACCGTCGGAATGAGCAGTTCTTC
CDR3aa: CSARDYRRNEQFF

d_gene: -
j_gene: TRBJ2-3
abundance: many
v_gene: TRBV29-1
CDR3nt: TGCAGCGGGGGGACCAGGCTGGCAGATACGCAGTATTTT
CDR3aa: CSGGTRLADTQYF

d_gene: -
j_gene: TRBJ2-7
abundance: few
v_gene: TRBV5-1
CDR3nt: TGCGCCAGCAGCTCGGCAGGAAACTACGAGCAGTACTTC
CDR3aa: CASSSAGNYEQYF

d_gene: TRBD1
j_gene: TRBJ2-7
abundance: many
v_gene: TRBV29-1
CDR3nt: TGCAGCGTTGTCTTTGGACAGGGACACTACGAGCAGTACTTC
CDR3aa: CSVVFGQGHYEQYF

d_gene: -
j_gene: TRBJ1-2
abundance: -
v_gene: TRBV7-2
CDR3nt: TGTGCCAGCACCCCGTTAGGGGGGCGCACCTATGGCTACACCTTC
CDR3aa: CASTPLGGRTYGYTF

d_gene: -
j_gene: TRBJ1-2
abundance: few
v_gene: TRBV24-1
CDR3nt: TGTGCCACCAGTGTGGGAAATCGCTACACCTTC
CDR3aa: CATSVGNRYTF

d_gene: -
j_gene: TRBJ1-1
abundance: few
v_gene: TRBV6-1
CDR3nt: TGTGCCAGCAGACAAACAACGGGGAACACTGAAGCTTTCTTT
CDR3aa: CASRQTTGNTEAFF

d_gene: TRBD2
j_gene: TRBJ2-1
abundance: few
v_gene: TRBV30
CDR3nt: TGTGCCTGGAGTGTGGGACTAGCGGGTCTCAATGAGCAGTTCTTC
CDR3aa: CAWSVGLAGLNEQFF

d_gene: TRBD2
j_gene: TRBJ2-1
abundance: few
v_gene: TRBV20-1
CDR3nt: TGCAGTGCTAAGGGCGGGGGTCCTTGGGACAATGAGCAGTTCTTC
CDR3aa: CSAKGGGPWDNEQFF

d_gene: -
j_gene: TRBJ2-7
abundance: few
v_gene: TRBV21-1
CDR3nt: TGTGCCAGCAGCAACTTACCGGGACAGGGAAAAGGAGACGAGCAGTACTTC
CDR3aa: CASSNLPGQGKGDEQYF

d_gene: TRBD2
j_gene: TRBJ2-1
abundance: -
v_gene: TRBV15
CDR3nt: TGTGCCACCAGCAGAGATGTTAGCGGGGGATACAATGAGCAGTTCTTC
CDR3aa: CATSRDVSGGYNEQFF

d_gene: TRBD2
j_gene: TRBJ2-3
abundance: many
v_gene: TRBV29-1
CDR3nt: TGCAGCGGTTCGAGCGGGAGGACAGATACGCAGTATTTT
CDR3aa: CSGSSGRTDTQYF

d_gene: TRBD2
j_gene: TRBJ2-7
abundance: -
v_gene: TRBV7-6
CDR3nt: TGTGCCAGCAGCCCCTGGGAGGGATTCGAGCAGTACTTC
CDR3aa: CASSPWEGFEQYF

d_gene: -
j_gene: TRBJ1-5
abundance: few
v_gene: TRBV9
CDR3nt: TGTGCCAGCAGCGAGGGACCGAATAGCAATCAGCCCCAGCATTTT
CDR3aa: CASSEGPNSNQPQHF

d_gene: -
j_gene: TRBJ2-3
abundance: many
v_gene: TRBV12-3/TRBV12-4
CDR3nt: TGTGCCAGCAGGGTACAGGGGACTGATATTACGCAGTATTTT
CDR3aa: CASRVQGTDITQYF

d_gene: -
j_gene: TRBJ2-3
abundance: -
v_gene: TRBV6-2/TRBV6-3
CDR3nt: TGTGCCAGCACCGGGGGTCATACGCAGTATTTT
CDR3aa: CASTGGHTQYF

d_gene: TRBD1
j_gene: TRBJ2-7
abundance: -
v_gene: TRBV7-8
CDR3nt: TGTGCCAGCAGCACAAGGACAGGGGCGGGGTACGAGCAGTACTTC
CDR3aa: CASSTRTGAGYEQYF

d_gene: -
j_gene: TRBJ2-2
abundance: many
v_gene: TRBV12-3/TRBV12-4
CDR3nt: TGTGCCAGCAGCCCCCTGTCCGGGGAGCTGTTTTTT
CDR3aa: CASSPLSGELFF

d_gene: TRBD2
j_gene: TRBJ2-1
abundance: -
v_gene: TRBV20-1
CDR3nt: TGCAGTGCTAGTCCCTATGGGAGGGCCTTCAATGAGCAGTTCTTC
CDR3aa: CSASPYGRAFNEQFF

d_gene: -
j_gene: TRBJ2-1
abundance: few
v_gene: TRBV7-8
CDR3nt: TGTGCCAGCAGCTTAGGCGAGGTTGGTGTGCAGTTCTTC
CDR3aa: CASSLGEVGVQFF

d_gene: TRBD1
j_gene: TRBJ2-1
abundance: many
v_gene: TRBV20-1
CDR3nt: TGCAGTGCTACAGGGGACAGCTCCTACAATGAGCAGTTCTTC
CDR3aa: CSATGDSSYNEQFF

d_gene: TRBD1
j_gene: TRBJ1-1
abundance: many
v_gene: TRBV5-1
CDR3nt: TGCGCCAGCAGCCTAGACAGGGCGAACACTGAAGCTTTCTTT
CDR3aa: CASSLDRANTEAFF

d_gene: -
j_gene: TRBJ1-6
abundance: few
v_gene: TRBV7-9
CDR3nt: TGTGCCAGCAGCTTAGCGCCGTGGAATTCACCCCTCCACTTT
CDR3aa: CASSLAPWNSPLHF